Detailed here is one T cell receptor beta chain. The missing CDR3 end, 3 residues past where the read stops, is filled in from the germline J gene. The sample belongs to a study of T cells in women clearing cervical HPV infection. The CDR3 is 18 residues long. CDR1 is SGHRS and CDR2 is YFSETQ in the germline V gene. V was clipped by 4 bases and J by 0 bases; unmatched bases: 9. Data came from immunoSEQ multiplex PCR; TCRdb stores just in-frame clones and leaves some out. Its listing shows more than 30,000 clones. The chain employs TRBV5-1 and TRBJ2-2; 10 bases align to TRBD2. Material: blood buffy coat. This receptor was taken from a woman between 18 and 70 years old with a cervical HPV16 infection that either progressed to CIN3+ or cleared (not recorded which). CDR3 bases read: TGCGCCAGCAGCCCTGATCCGAGCGGGGGGGCGAACACCGGGGAG. It codes for CASSPDPSGGANTGE. In full, the CDR3 reads CASSPDPSGGANTGELFF. The whole variable domain, remainder taken from reference TRBV5-1 and TRBJ2-2, is KAGVTQTPRYLIKTRGQQVTLSCSPISGHRSVSWYQQTPGQGLQFLFEYFSETQRNKGNFPGRFSGRQFSNSRSEMNVSTLELGDSALYLCASSPDPSGGANTGELFFGEGSRLTVL.